The clone carrying this TCR beta chain came up a few times. The antigen is undetermined. This sample is part of a study of blood T cells in healthy people across ages. Study observations and caveats: Both naive CD4+ cell counts and diversity were greater in long-lived donors than in aged donors.

Germline V gene sequence: CDR1 KGHSH, CDR2 LQKENI. Trimming removed 4 bases from V and 3 bases from J, with 8 bases in between. The CDR3 runs 13 residues. The authors ran a second PCR of about 6 to 12 cycles using a sample-barcoded 5' primer and a J-beta primer mix. A template-switch adaptor with 12 random nucleotides tagged each cDNA molecule. TCRdb redid the calling of the 5' RACE reads with MiXCR, one entry per CDR3 protein. The sample holds under 2 million distinct CDR3 sequences, almost 35% seen once. The sequenced sample consisted of blood. The receptor was derived from a woman in her thirties in good health. The V call is TRBV18, the J call TRBJ2-3; D gene uncertain. DNA of the CDR3: TGTGCCAGCTCACAGCACAGAACAGATACGCAGTATTTT. The encoded protein is CASSQHRTDTQYF.